Shown below are 21 T cell receptor beta chains from a single sample sequenced in a study of shared clonotypes between healthy human individuals. TCRdb's table, derived via immunoSEQ multiplex PCR, lists solely in-frame clones and lacks some. The repertoire holds 400,000 to 500,000 clones, with around 78% as singletons. The sample comprised PBMCs. These receptors were taken from a woman in her thirties or forties in good health. Some clones in this sample may be carry-over from other donors' samples.

This clone was counted between two and nine times. The genes are TRBV27 and TRBJ2-7, with D perhaps being TRBD1 or TRBD2 (5 bases each). The CDR3 consists of 14 residues. Germline lookup yields CDR1 MNHEY and CDR2 SMNVEV (reference sequence). V was cut by 4 bases and J by 2 bases, with 12 bases left in between. DNA for the CDR3: TGTGCCAGCAGTTCGGGACGGCAGACCTACGAGCAGTACTTC. Translating it yields CASSSGRQTYEQYF.

The chain employs TRBV19 and TRBJ2-5; D uncertain. V lost 6 bases and J lost 5, with 16 bases in between. CDR3 length: 14 amino acids. Germline V gene data show CDR1 as LNHDA and CDR2 as SQIVND (reference sequence). The CDR3 region has the DNA TGTGCCAGTAGCAAAAACAGTGATTTGGAGACCCAGTACTTC. This translates into CASSKNSDLETQYF.

V and J are TRBV4-3 and TRBJ1-5; no definite D call. The ends were cut back, 0 bases at V and 1 base at J, with 7 bases in the middle. Per germline, CDR1 LGHNA and CDR2 YSLEER. The CDR3 totals 15 residues. DNA for the CDR3: TGCGCCAGCAGCCAAGATGGGGAAAGCAATCAGCCCCAGCATTTT. Protein: CASSQDGESNQPQHF.

For the CDR3, the DNA is TGTGCCAGCAGTGACTCCGCTAGCGGGAGCCACAATGAGCAGTTCTTC. This encodes CASSDSASGSHNEQFF. V usage is TRBV6-4 and J usage is TRBJ2-1; 10 nucleotides line up with TRBD2. The J segment lost 5 bases and the V segment lost 0 bases, leaving 4 bases of the junction unmatched. In germline, CDR1 is MRHNA, CDR2 SNTAGT. This CDR3 contains 16 residues.

The chain links TRBV5-4 to TRBJ2-7; 8 bases fit TRBD2. V lost 5 bases to trimming and J lost 1 base; unmatched junction nucleotides: 11. Germline lookup yields CDR1 SGHNT and CDR2 YYREEE (reference sequence). The CDR3 contains 16 residues. CDR3 residues: CASSTPDSGNSYEQYF. CDR3 DNA sequence: TGTGCCAGCAGTACCCCCGATAGCGGGAATTCCTACGAGCAGTACTTC.

The chain uses TRBV6-1 and TRBJ2-7, with a possible D match to TRBD2 (5 bases). CDR3 length: 11 residues. V was cut by 5 bases and J by 5 bases, with 7 bases left in between. In germline, CDR1 is MNHNS, CDR2 SASEGT. The CDR3 DNA reads as TGTGCCAGCAGTAGGGAGAACGAGCAGTACTTC. Protein product: CASSRENEQYF.

J is TRBJ2-2 and V is TRBV2, with D possibly matching TRBD1 (6 bases). Trimming removed 4 bases at V and 6 bases at J, with 15 bases between. Per germline, CDR1 SNHLY and CDR2 FYNNEI. This CDR3 has 15 residues. CDR3 nucleotide sequence: TGTGCCAGCAGTGTCGGTCAGGGGCGGGCCGGGGAGCTGTTTTTT. Its translation: CASSVGQGRAGELFF.

The chain recombines TRBV10-2 with TRBJ2-7; tentative D call: TRBD2 (6 bases). V lost 6 bases and J 2 bases, leaving 20 bases between the germline ends. The CDR3 totals 16 residues. Germline assignment: CDR1 WSHSY and CDR2 SAAADI. The CDR3: CASSQILGSGTYEQYF. The DNA for the CDR3 is TGCGCCAGCAGCCAGATACTAGGTAGCGGAACCTACGAGCAGTACTTC.

The chain recombines TRBV11-2 with TRBJ2-3, with D unclear. The V gene lost 5 bases and the J gene lost 1 base, with 10 bases spanning the gap. CDR1 and CDR2 (germline): SGHAT, FQNNGV. This CDR3 comprises 14 residues. In DNA form, the CDR3 reads TGTGCCAGCAGCCTTCTTAGCCGCACAGATACGCAGTATTTT. This sequence encodes CASSLLSRTDTQYF.

The genes are TRBV9 and TRBJ1-2; D is unclear. V was clipped by 0 bases and J by 0 bases, with 9 bases between them. The CDR3 length is 15 residues. Germline CDR1 is SGDLS and CDR2 is YYNGEE. As DNA, the CDR3 is TGTGCCAGCAGCGTAGGAACAGCTACTAACTATGGCTACACCTTC. Amino acid sequence: CASSVGTATNYGYTF.

The chain joins TRBV9 to TRBJ2-7; no firm D call. The V gene's germline CDR1 is SGDLS and CDR2 YYNGEE. This CDR3 has 13 residues. Trimming shortened V by 0 bases and J by 4 bases, and 8 bases separated the two germline ends. Written as DNA, the CDR3 is TGTGCCAGCAGCGTAGGTCACCCGTACGAGCAGTACTTC. Translation gives CASSVGHPYEQYF.

The chain links TRBV28 to TRBJ1-5, with 7 bases fitting TRBD1. The CDR3 loop spans 17 amino acids. Per the germline V gene, CDR1 is MDHEN and CDR2 is SYDVKM. V shed 3 bases and J 6 bases; nucleotides not matched to a gene: 14. The CDR3 bases are TGTGCCAGCAGTTTGGGGAGGGGGCCGAAATTTAGTCAGCCCCAGCATTTT. Its translation: CASSLGRGPKFSQPQHF.

In its sample, this clone was seen many times. The V gene is TRBV28, the J gene TRBJ1-2, with D possibly matching TRBD1 (5 bases). CDR3 length: 15 amino acids. Trimming pared 6 bases from V and 7 bases from J, leaving 21 bases between. Germline CDR1 MDHEN, CDR2 SYDVKM. CDR3 sequence (DNA): TGTGCCAGCAGGCGCGAGTGGGGGTACCTATTTGGCTACACCTTC. Its protein product is CASRREWGYLFGYTF.

This CDR3 reads CASSGKREGETQYF. CDR3 in DNA: TGTGCCAGTAGTGGGAAGCGGGAGGGAGAGACCCAGTACTTC. V usage is TRBV19 and J usage is TRBJ2-5; 10 bases fit TRBD2. After removal of 5 bases from V and 4 bases from J, the junction contained 4 bases not matched to a gene. CDR1 LNHDA and CDR2 SQIVND come from the germline V gene (reference sequence). CDR3 length: 14 amino acids. Full variable domain (remainder filled in from reference TRBV19 and TRBJ2-5): DGGITQSPKYLFRKEGQNVTLSCEQNLNHDAMYWYRQDPGQGLRLIYYSQIVNDFQKGDIAEGYSVSREKKESFPLTVTSAQKNPTAFYLCASSGKREGETQYFGPGTRLLVL.

This chain joins TRBV5-1 and TRBJ2-7; TRBD1 aligns across 9 bases. The germline CDR1 and CDR2 sequences are SGHRS and YFSETQ. The CDR3 consists of 16 residues. V was pared by 4 bases and J by 0 bases, with 8 bases of the junction left unmatched. The CDR3 DNA reads TGCGCCAGCAGCATAGCAGGACAGGGGATCTCCTACGAGCAGTACTTC. Translating it yields CASSIAGQGISYEQYF. Together with reference TRBV5-1 and TRBJ2-7, the CDR3 gives the full variable domain: KAGVTQTPRYLIKTRGQQVTLSCSPISGHRSVSWYQQTPGQGLQFLFEYFSETQRNKGNFPGRFSGRQFSNSRSEMNVSTLELGDSALYLCASSIAGQGISYEQYFGPGTRLTVT.

The CDR3, as DNA: TGCGCCAGCAGTCAAGGGAGGGGGGGAGAGCCCCAGCATTTT. Residues: CASSQGRGGEPQHF. This rearrangement joins TRBV23-1 to TRBJ1-5, with D possibly being TRBD1 (6 bases). TRBV23-1 falls under the ORF class, with uncertain function. V was pared by 2 bases and J by 8 bases, with 13 bases between. The CDR3 spans 14 residues.

This chain uses TRBV29-1 with TRBJ2-5; D is uncertain. V lost 3 bases to trimming and J lost 4 bases, with 6 bases between them. Germline lookup yields CDR1 SQVTM and CDR2 ANQGSEA. The CDR3 loop spans 11 amino acids. The CDR3 nucleotides read TGCAGCGTTGAGAAGGGAGAGACCCAGTACTTC. Translating it yields CSVEKGETQYF. The full variable domain, with the rest looked up from reference TRBV29-1 and TRBJ2-5, is SAVISQKPSRDICQRGTSLTIQCQVDSQVTMMFWYRQQPGQSLTLIATANQGSEATYESGFVIDKFPISRPNLTFSTLTVSNMSPEDSSIYLCSVEKGETQYFGPGTRLLVL.

J is TRBJ2-7 and V is TRBV27, with TRBD2 identical over 10 bases. The germline V gene has CDR1 MNHEY and CDR2 SMNVEV (reference sequence). With 9 bases clipped from V and 3 bases from J, the junction kept 5 bases outside the gene matches. The CDR3 contains 13 residues. The CDR3 nucleotides read TGTGCCAGTAGCGGGAGGCCCAACTACGAGCAGTACTTC. Translated, it gives CASSGRPNYEQYF.

J is TRBJ2-1 and V is TRBV2, with D tentatively TRBD2 (5 bases). The germline V gene has CDR1 SNHLY and CDR2 FYNNEI. CDR3 length: 12 residues. V lost 4 bases, J lost 4 bases, and 5 bases lay in between. The CDR3 coding sequence is TGTGCCAGCAGTGGGAGGTACAATGAGCAGTTCTTC. Translation gives CASSGRYNEQFF.

A few counts support this clone. The chain combines TRBV2 with TRBJ2-1; D call uncertain. The ends were cut back, 6 bases at V and 2 bases at J, with 14 bases in the middle. CDR3 length: 15 amino acids. Germline assignment: CDR1 SNHLY and CDR2 FYNNEI. CDR3 in DNA: TGTGCCAGCAGCTTAGTTCCAGAGGCCTACAATGAGCAGTTCTTC. This sequence encodes CASSLVPEAYNEQFF.

The rearrangement joins TRBV11-2 to TRBJ2-5, with TRBD2 matching 8 bases. Germline CDR1 and CDR2: SGHAT and FQNNGV. This CDR3 comprises 15 residues. V lost 5 bases and J lost 0; bases outside the gene matches: 5. The CDR3 nucleotides read TGTGCCAGCAGCAGGGCTAGCGGGTACCAAGAGACCCAGTACTTC. It is translated as CASSRASGYQETQYF.